This T cell receptor (beta chain) was documented in a study of cytomegalovirus exposure and HLA in healthy donors. Repertoires were generated with immunoSEQ multiplex PCR, while TCRdb's copy carries only in-frame clones and drops some. Among about 50,000 clones listed, about nine tenths were seen once. V gave up 5 bases and J gave up 0 bases, with 15 bases separating them. This CDR3 region has 16 residues. Germline CDR1 MNHEY, CDR2 SMNVEV (reference sequence). This chain joins TRBV27 and TRBJ2-3, with D hard to call. The sample comprised PBMCs. The clonotype was recovered from a woman aged 30 to 39 in good health and CMV-seronegative. CDR3 coding DNA: TGTGCCAGCAGTACCGCCCCCGGTGAAAGCACAGATACGCAGTATTTT. It translates to CASSTAPGESTDTQYF.